Each of the 32 T cell receptor beta chains below was sequenced from the same sample in a study of cytomegalovirus exposure and HLA in healthy donors (dated by TCRdb to 2016 to 2017). Library prep was done by the immunoSEQ multiplex PCR assay. A mixture of 60 forward primers for TCR Vbeta segments and 13 reverse primers for TCR Jbeta segments was used in the multiplex PCR. TCRdb obtained this table from immuneACCESS and retained in-frame rearrangements with V and J assigned. These tables miss some clones; where compared with another copy, unresolved V genes account for less than half of the shortfall, and the remainder is unexplained. The sample yields some 91,000 clones; approximately 86% were counted once. The ten largest clones capture roughly 9.2% of the sample. Specimen: PBMCs. Receptors originate from a man younger than 40 in good health and CMV-seropositive.

V is TRBV9 and J is TRBJ2-2, with 11 bases lining up with TRBD2. This CDR3 is built from 16 residues. J lost 3 bases, V lost 3 bases, and 4 bases had no gene match. Germline V gene sequence: CDR1 SGDLS, CDR2 YYNGEE. CDR3 coding DNA: TGTGCCAGCAGCGAGAGACTAGCGGGGTACACCGGGGAGCTGTTTTTT. Amino acid sequence: CASSERLAGYTGELFF. Together with reference TRBV9 and TRBJ2-2, the CDR3 gives the full variable domain: DSGVTQTPKHLITATGQRVTLRCSPRSGDLSVYWYQQSLDQGLQFLIQYYNGEERAKGNILERFSAQQFPDLHSELNLSSLELGDSALYFCASSERLAGYTGELFFGEGSRLTVL.

This chain uses TRBV13 with TRBJ1-2; 7 positions agree with TRBD1. V trimming: 0 bases; J trimming: 3 bases; junction bases outside the gene matches: 4. Germline V gene lookup returns CDR1 PRHDT and CDR2 FYEKMQ (reference sequence). This CDR3 region has 15 residues. This CDR3 is CASSLGGTGDYGYTF. The DNA of the CDR3 is TGTGCCAGCAGCTTAGGAGGAACAGGGGACTATGGCTACACCTTC.

The chain recombines TRBV5-4 with TRBJ2-3; TRBD2 agrees at 8 bases. V dropped 4 bases and J dropped 4; count of bases not matched to a gene: 8. The germline V gene encodes CDR1 SGHNT and CDR2 YYREEE (reference sequence). The CDR3 spans 15 residues. CDR3 residues: CASSPPGGSADTQYF. For the CDR3, the DNA is TGTGCCAGCAGCCCACCGGGAGGGTCCGCAGATACGCAGTATTTT.

This chain joins TRBV5-1 and TRBJ2-7; 9 bases map to TRBD1. V shed 4 bases and J 4 bases; nucleotides not matched to a gene: 6. Germline-derived CDR1 and CDR2 are SGHRS and YFSETQ. The CDR3 consists of 14 residues. The CDR3 protein is CASSRGQGQYEQYF. In DNA, the CDR3 is TGCGCCAGCAGCCGAGGACAGGGGCAGTACGAGCAGTACTTC.

The gene calls are TRBV4-1 and TRBJ2-2; 7 nucleotides align to TRBD1. The V and J ends lost 1 base and 5 bases, in that order; junction bases with no gene match: 7. Germline CDR1 and CDR2: MGHRA and YSYEKL. The CDR3 is made up of 16 amino acids. This chain's CDR3 is CASSQVYQGDTGELFF. The CDR3 nucleotides are TGCGCCAGCAGCCAAGTCTATCAGGGGGATACCGGGGAGCTGTTTTTT.

The gene calls are TRBV29-1 and TRBJ1-1, with 10 bases lining up with TRBD1. The CDR3 totals 14 residues. The ends lost 5 bases at V and 6 bases at J; junction bases unmatched: 9. The germline V gene has CDR1 SQVTM and CDR2 ANQGSEA. CDR3: CSVRSGTGVAEAFF. CDR3 bases: TGCAGCGTTCGTTCCGGGACAGGGGTTGCTGAAGCTTTCTTT.

The chain is built from TRBV30 and TRBJ2-5, with TRBD2 as a possible D gene (6 bases). Germline V gene sequence: CDR1 GTSNPN, CDR2 SVGIG (reference sequence). V was trimmed by 0 bases and J by 4 bases, leaving 9 bases between them. CDR3 length equals 13 residues. The CDR3 nucleotides are TGTGCCTGGAGTGTTGGGGGAGGAGAGACCCAGTACTTC. It codes for CAWSVGGGETQYF.

The chain employs TRBV28 and TRBJ2-5; 7 nucleotides line up with TRBD1. The trim removed 5 bases at V and 1 base at J, leaving 1 base unmatched. There are 13 residues in the CDR3. Germline V gene lookup returns CDR1 MDHEN and CDR2 SYDVKM. The CDR3 bases are TGTGCCAGCAGTCACAGGGGCCAAGAGACCCAGTACTTC. Its translation: CASSHRGQETQYF.

The gene calls are TRBV10-3 and TRBJ1-5; D call uncertain. Germline V gene sequence: CDR1 ENHRY, CDR2 SYGVKD. The V and J ends lost 6 bases and 2 bases respectively, with 8 bases between them. This CDR3 has 13 amino acids. The CDR3 loop reads CAISGERNQPQHF. CDR3 DNA: TGTGCCATCAGCGGGGAACGCAATCAGCCCCAGCATTTT.

V usage is TRBV5-5 and J usage is TRBJ2-7, with 7 nucleotides matching TRBD2. Germline-derived CDR1 and CDR2 are SGHKS and YYEKEE (reference sequence). This CDR3 region has 14 residues. The V segment lost 4 bases and the J segment 0 bases; nucleotides outside the gene matches: 4. The CDR3 DNA sequence: TGTGCCAGCAGCCCTAGCGGACTCTCCTACGAGCAGTACTTC. Its protein product is CASSPSGLSYEQYF. The variable domain in full, with the rest retrieved from reference TRBV5-5 and TRBJ2-7, is DAGVTQSPTHLIKTRGQQVTLRCSPISGHKSVSWYQQVLGQGPQFIFQYYEKEERGRGNFPDRFSARQFPNYSSELNVNALLLGDSALYLCASSPSGLSYEQYFGPGTRLTVT.

CDR3 sequence: CASSPGVTNYGYTF. In nucleotides, the CDR3 is TGTGCCAGCAGCCCGGGAGTAACTAACTATGGCTACACCTTC. The V and J genes are TRBV7-9 and TRBJ1-2, with unresolved D. The CDR3 spans 14 residues. V lost 5 bases to trimming and J lost 0 bases, with 10 bases between them. CDR1 is SEHNR and CDR2 is FQNEAQ in the germline V gene (reference sequence). Together with reference TRBV7-9 and TRBJ1-2, the CDR3 gives the full variable domain: DTGVSQNPRHKITKRGQNVTFRCDPISEHNRLYWYRQTLGQGPEFLTYFQNEAQLEKSRLLSDRFSAERPKGSFSTLEIQRTEQGDSAMYLCASSPGVTNYGYTFGSGTRLTVV.

The genes are TRBV29-1 and TRBJ2-7; weak D call: TRBD2 (6 bases). The germline V and J ends were trimmed by 7 bases and 2 bases, with 15 bases remaining between them. The CDR3 covers 13 residues. The V gene's germline CDR1 is SQVTM and CDR2 ANQGSEA. For the CDR3, the DNA is TGCAGCGCGCGGTGGGGGGAGACCTACGAGCAGTACTTC. It codes for CSARWGETYEQYF.

This chain joins TRBV27 and TRBJ2-7; 7 positions match TRBD1. Unmatched junction bases numbered 3, after V lost 3 bases and J lost 1 base. Germline CDR1 reads MNHEY; CDR2 reads SMNVEV (reference sequence). The CDR3 contains 14 residues. CDR3 sequence: CASSLTGWSYEQYF. The CDR3 DNA reads as TGTGCCAGCAGTTTGACAGGGTGGTCCTACGAGCAGTACTTC.

The V and J genes are TRBV11-3 and TRBJ2-7; 13 bases are a match to TRBD2. The CDR3 runs 15 residues. Germline loops: CDR1 SGHNT, CDR2 YENEEA. Trimming at V came to 5 bases and at J to 3 bases, leaving 4 bases not matched to a gene. The CDR3 DNA is TGTGCCAGCAGCCGGACTAGCGGGGGTTACTACGAGCAGTACTTC. This sequence encodes CASSRTSGGYYEQYF.

The chain carries TRBV28 and TRBJ2-5; TRBD1 aligns across 7 bases. The CDR3 contains 13 residues. V lost 6 bases, J lost 5 bases, and 6 bases stayed unmatched. Looked up from germline, CDR1 is MDHEN and CDR2 is SYDVKM. CDR3 coding DNA: TGTGCCAGCAGGAGGGGGCCTACGGAGACCCAGTACTTC. This gives the protein CASRRGPTETQYF. Supplemented by reference TRBV28 and TRBJ2-5, the full variable domain reads DVKVTQSSRYLVKRTGEKVFLECVQDMDHENMFWYRQDPGLGLRLIYFSYDVKMKEKGDIPEGYSVSREKKERFSLILESASTNQTSMYLCASRRGPTETQYFGPGTRLLVL.

The genes are TRBV29-1 and TRBJ2-7, with TRBD2 matching over 9 bases. J was trimmed by 5 bases and V by 5 bases; bases with no gene match: 7. This CDR3 spans 13 amino acids. CDR1 and CDR2 (germline): SQVTM, ANQGSEA. The CDR3 spells CSVRAGGNNEQYF. As DNA, the CDR3 is TGCAGCGTTAGAGCGGGAGGCAACAACGAGCAGTACTTC.

This sequence joins TRBV14 and TRBJ1-1, with no clear D. Trimming removed 0 bases at V and 11 bases at J, with 13 bases between. Germline V gene sequence: CDR1 SGHDN, CDR2 FVKESK. This CDR3 is built from 13 residues. The CDR3 DNA is TGTGCCAGCAGCCAAGAGAGGAGGCAGCGGGCTTTCTTT. It codes for CASSQERRQRAFF.

This sequence joins TRBV28 and TRBJ2-3; the match to TRBD2 covers 8 bases. Germline CDR1 and CDR2: MDHEN and SYDVKM. The ends lost 3 bases at V and 2 bases at J; junction bases unmatched: 7. This CDR3 has 16 amino acids. The CDR3 coding sequence is TGTGCCAGCAGTTTCGGGGGGGCGGGATTCACAGATACGCAGTATTTT. Translation: CASSFGGAGFTDTQYF. Supplemented by reference TRBV28 and TRBJ2-3, the full variable domain reads DVKVTQSSRYLVKRTGEKVFLECVQDMDHENMFWYRQDPGLGLRLIYFSYDVKMKEKGDIPEGYSVSREKKERFSLILESASTNQTSMYLCASSFGGAGFTDTQYFGPGTRLTVL.

J is TRBJ2-6 and V is TRBV30; TRBD1 matches at 7 bases. J lost 2 bases, V lost 1 base, and 2 bases had no gene match. The CDR3 runs to 15 residues. CDR1 is GTSNPN and CDR2 is SVGIG in the germline V gene (reference sequence). CDR3 residues: CAWSDQGAGANVLTF. DNA of the CDR3: TGTGCCTGGAGTGACCAGGGGGCTGGGGCCAACGTCCTGACTTTC. Full variable domain (rest looked up from reference TRBV30 and TRBJ2-6): SQTIHQWPATLVQPVGSPLSLECTVEGTSNPNLYWYRQAAGRGLQLLFYSVGIGQISSEVPQNLSASRPQDRQFILSSKKLLLSDSGFYLCAWSDQGAGANVLTFGAGSRLTVL.

The gene calls are TRBV5-1 and TRBJ1-1; tentatively, D is TRBD1 (6 bases). Deletions cut 4 bases from V and 3 bases from J, with 16 bases between. Looked up from germline, CDR1 is SGHRS and CDR2 is YFSETQ. The CDR3 consists of 15 residues. The CDR3, as DNA: TGCGCCAGCAGCGGGGGCTCCGAGGCGGACACTGAAGCTTTCTTT. Translated, it gives CASSGGSEADTEAFF. Looking up the rest from reference TRBV5-1 and TRBJ1-1 gives the full variable domain: KAGVTQTPRYLIKTRGQQVTLSCSPISGHRSVSWYQQTPGQGLQFLFEYFSETQRNKGNFPGRFSGRQFSNSRSEMNVSTLELGDSALYLCASSGGSEADTEAFFGQGTRLTVV.

This chain uses TRBV2 with TRBJ2-1; 12 positions match TRBD2. The CDR3 consists of 14 residues. V lost 6 bases to trimming and J lost 8 bases; unmatched junction nucleotides: 5. Germline V gene sequence: CDR1 SNHLY, CDR2 FYNNEI. CDR3 bases: TGTGCCAGCAGCAGGACTAGCGGGAAGTATGAGCAGTTCTTC. It yields the protein CASSRTSGKYEQFF.

The CDR3 region is CASSSGGRTDTQYF. CDR3 DNA sequence: TGTGCCAGCAGCTCCGGAGGGCGTACAGATACGCAGTATTTT. The chain employs TRBV5-4 and TRBJ2-3; possible D gene TRBD2, 6 bases. The germline gives CDR1 SGHNT, CDR2 YYREEE (reference sequence). There are 14 residues in the CDR3. V was shortened by 3 bases and J by 3 bases, with 11 bases between the two germline ends.

V is TRBV23-1 and J is TRBJ1-1, with D hard to call. TRBV23-1 falls under the ORF class, with uncertain function. This CDR3 contains 10 residues. V lost 7 bases and J 7 bases, leaving 7 bases between the germline ends. The CDR3 nucleotides read TGCGCCAGCATCTACAGTGAAGCTTTCTTT. Its protein product is CASIYSEAFF.

The gene calls are TRBV21-1 and TRBJ2-7; the table names TRBD1, a call not compared with the DNA. TRBV21-1 is a known pseudogene. The CDR3 sequence is 16 residues long. This CDR3 reads CASSKRDGTGLYEQYF. As DNA, the CDR3 is TGTGCCAGCAGCAAACGAGACGGGACAGGCCTGTACGAGCAGTACTTC.

The chain couples TRBV18 to TRBJ1-4; 9 nucleotides match TRBD1. This CDR3 is built from 16 residues. The V gene end was trimmed by 1 base and the J gene end by 7 bases; junction bases not matched to a gene: 7. In germline, CDR1 is KGHSH, CDR2 LQKENI. The CDR3 DNA sequence: TGTGCCAGCTCACCACGGACAGGGGAAGGATCTGAAAAACTGTTTTTT. Its protein is CASSPRTGEGSEKLFF. The full variable domain, in which reference TRBV18 and TRBJ1-4 provide the parts outside the CDR3, is NAGVMQNPRHLVRRRGQEARLRCSPMKGHSHVYWYRQLPEEGLKFMVYLQKENIIDESGMPKERFSAEFPKEGPSILRIQQVVRGDSAAYFCASSPRTGEGSEKLFFGSGTQLSVL.

V usage is TRBV19 and J usage is TRBJ1-5; D uncertain. Germline CDR1 is LNHDA and CDR2 is SQIVND (reference sequence). The CDR3 covers 14 residues. The V gene lost 3 bases and the J gene lost 5 bases, with 11 bases spanning the gap. CDR3 loop: CASSIWSGDQPQHF. As DNA, the CDR3 is TGTGCCAGTAGTATTTGGTCCGGGGATCAGCCCCAGCATTTT.

The table lists this clone with a few counts. This chain uses TRBV5-1 with TRBJ2-3; tentatively, D is TRBD2 (7 bases). The ends were cut back, 3 bases at V and 5 bases at J, with 19 bases in the middle. Germline V lookup: CDR1 SGHRS, CDR2 YFSETQ. CDR3 length: 16 amino acids. The CDR3 region is CASSSDGGPGGDTQYF. Here the CDR3 DNA reads TGCGCCAGCAGCTCAGATGGGGGCCCGGGAGGAGATACGCAGTATTTT.

The gene calls are TRBV30 and TRBJ2-7, with TRBD2 matching 9 bases. V shed 3 bases and J 9 bases; nucleotides not matched to a gene: 15. In germline, CDR1 is GTSNPN, CDR2 SVGIG (reference sequence). The CDR3 totals 15 residues. CDR3 bases: TGTGCCTGGAGCGCGGCCGGGACTAGCCCTCGGGGGCAGTACTTC. Translated: CAWSAAGTSPRGQYF.

The chain has TRBV28 and TRBJ1-2; D is ambiguous. The germline V gene encodes CDR1 MDHEN and CDR2 SYDVKM. There are 13 residues in the CDR3. Deletions cut 7 bases from V and 4 bases from J, with 13 bases between. This CDR3 is CASTRSSVYGYTF. The DNA for the CDR3 is TGTGCCAGCACTCGCTCCTCAGTCTATGGCTACACCTTC.

The sample holds a few counts of this clone. The sample contains more than one DNA sequence encoding this CDR3. V usage is TRBV6-5 and J usage is TRBJ1-2, with D hard to call. Germline CDR1 MNHEY, CDR2 SVGAGI. V lost 0 bases and J 4 bases, leaving 15 bases between the germline ends. The CDR3 is 16 residues long. In DNA, the CDR3 is TGTGCCAGCAGTTACTCGGACTCCCGAGGCCCCTATGGCTACACCTTC. It yields the protein CASSYSDSRGPYGYTF.

The rearrangement joins TRBV9 to TRBJ2-3, with TRBD1 matching over 8 bases. Trimming removed 0 bases from V and 6 bases from J; junction bases left unmatched: 3. The CDR3 is 14 amino acids. Germline V gives CDR1 SGDLS, CDR2 YYNGEE. In DNA form, the CDR3 reads TGTGCCAGCAGCGTAGGGACAGGGACCGATACGCAGTATTTT. This sequence encodes CASSVGTGTDTQYF.

The chain combines TRBV11-2 with TRBJ2-5, with TRBD1 matching 10 bases. Trimming cost V 4 bases and J 2 bases; bases outside gene matches: 10. Germline assignment: CDR1 SGHAT and CDR2 FQNNGV. The CDR3 spans 17 residues. The CDR3 is CASSSLGTGDLQETQYF. The DNA for the CDR3 is TGTGCCAGCAGCTCCCTAGGGACAGGGGACCTACAAGAGACCCAGTACTTC.